This T cell receptor beta chain was identified in a study of blood T cells in healthy people across ages. Study findings and constraints: PBMCs were not sorted, which prevented a conclusive comparison of naive versus antigen-experienced cells.

The V segment lost 5 bases and the J segment 4 bases; nucleotides outside the gene matches: 9. The CDR3 has 16 residues. Germline V lookup: CDR1 MDHEN, CDR2 SYDVKM. As regards this clonotype: The antigen is undetermined.

A second about 6 to 11 cycle PCR used barcoded and J-beta primers. TCRdb reprocessed the 5' RACE reads with MiXCR, giving one entry per CDR3 protein. The data show roughly 500,000 distinct CDR3 sequences, around 24% seen once. These data were likewise used in another study, on T cells of mothers and their children. In that study: The authors added sample barcodes and 2-4 random nucleotides using the M1S primer of the second PCR. It was related mother-child pairs that showed slightly higher overlap than unrelated pairs, without reaching significance.

This TCR was sampled from a boy under 18 in good health. The chain uses TRBV28 and TRBJ2-3; 10 bases align to TRBD2. The sample was blood. Here the CDR3 DNA reads TGTGCCAGCAGTCTTCTAGCGGGAGCGAGGGCAGATACGCAGTATTTT. Translated: CASSLLAGARADTQYF. The full variable domain, with the rest looked up from reference TRBV28 and TRBJ2-3, is DVKVTQSSRYLVKRTGEKVFLECVQDMDHENMFWYRQDPGLGLRLIYFSYDVKMKEKGDIPEGYSVSREKKERFSLILESASTNQTSMYLCASSLLAGARADTQYFGPGTRLTVL.